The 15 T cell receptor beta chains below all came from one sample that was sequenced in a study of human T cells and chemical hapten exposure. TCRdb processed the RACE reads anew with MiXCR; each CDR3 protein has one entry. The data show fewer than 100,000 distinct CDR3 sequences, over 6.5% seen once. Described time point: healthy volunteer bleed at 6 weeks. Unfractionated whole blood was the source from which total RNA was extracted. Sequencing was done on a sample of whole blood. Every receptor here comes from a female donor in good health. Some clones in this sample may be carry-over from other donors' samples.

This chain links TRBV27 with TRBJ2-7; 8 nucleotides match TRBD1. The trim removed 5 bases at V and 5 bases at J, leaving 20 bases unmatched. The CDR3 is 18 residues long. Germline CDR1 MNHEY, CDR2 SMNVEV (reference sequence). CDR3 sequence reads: CASSIMVRGLGGIDEQYF. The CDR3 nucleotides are TGTGCCAGCAGTATAATGGTCAGGGGGCTTGGCGGCATCGACGAGCAGTACTTC.

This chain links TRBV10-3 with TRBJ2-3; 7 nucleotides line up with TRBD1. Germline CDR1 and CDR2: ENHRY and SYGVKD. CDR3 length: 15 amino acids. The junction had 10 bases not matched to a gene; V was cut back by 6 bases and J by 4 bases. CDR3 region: CAISRGTNNADTQYF. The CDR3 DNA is TGTGCCATCAGCAGGGGGACAAATAACGCAGATACGCAGTATTTT.

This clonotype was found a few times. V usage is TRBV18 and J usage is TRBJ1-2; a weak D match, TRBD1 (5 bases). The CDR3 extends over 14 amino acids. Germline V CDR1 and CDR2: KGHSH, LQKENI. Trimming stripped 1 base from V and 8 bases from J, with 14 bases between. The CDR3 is CASSPRERTGGYTF. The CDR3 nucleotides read TGTGCCAGCTCACCACGGGAAAGAACAGGAGGCTACACCTTC.

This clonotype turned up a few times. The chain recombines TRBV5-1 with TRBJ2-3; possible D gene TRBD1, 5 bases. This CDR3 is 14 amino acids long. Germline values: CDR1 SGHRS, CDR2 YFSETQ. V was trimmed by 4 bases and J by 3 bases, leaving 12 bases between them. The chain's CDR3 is CASSLGHKTDTQYF. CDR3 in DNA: TGCGCCAGCAGCCTAGGACACAAGACAGATACGCAGTATTTT.

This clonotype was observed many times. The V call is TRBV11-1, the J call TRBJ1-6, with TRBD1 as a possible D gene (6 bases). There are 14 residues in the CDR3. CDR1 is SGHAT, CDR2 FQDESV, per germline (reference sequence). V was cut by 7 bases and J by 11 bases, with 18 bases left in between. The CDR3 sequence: CASTSNMGAAPLHF. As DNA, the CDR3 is TGTGCCAGCACCTCAAACATGGGGGCTGCACCCCTCCACTTT.

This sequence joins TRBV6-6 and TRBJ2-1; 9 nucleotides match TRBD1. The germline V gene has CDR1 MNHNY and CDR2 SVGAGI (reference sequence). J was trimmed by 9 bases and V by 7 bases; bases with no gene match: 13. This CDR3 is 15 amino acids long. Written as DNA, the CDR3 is TGTGCCAGCAACCCTACGGGACAGGGTATCGGTGAGCAGTTCTTC. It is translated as CASNPTGQGIGEQFF.

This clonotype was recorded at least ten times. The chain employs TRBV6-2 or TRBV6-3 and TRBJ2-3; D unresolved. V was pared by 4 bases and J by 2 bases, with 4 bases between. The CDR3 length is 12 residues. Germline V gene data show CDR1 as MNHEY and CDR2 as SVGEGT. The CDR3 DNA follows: TGTGCCAGCAGTTCCTACACAGATACGCAGTATTTT. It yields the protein CASSSYTDTQYF.

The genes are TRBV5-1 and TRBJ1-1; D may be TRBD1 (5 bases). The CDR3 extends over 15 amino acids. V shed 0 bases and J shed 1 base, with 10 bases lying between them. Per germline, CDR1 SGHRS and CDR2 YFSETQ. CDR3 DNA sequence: TGCGCCAGCAGCTTGGTGGGGCTCAGGAACACTGAAGCTTTCTTT. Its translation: CASSLVGLRNTEAFF.

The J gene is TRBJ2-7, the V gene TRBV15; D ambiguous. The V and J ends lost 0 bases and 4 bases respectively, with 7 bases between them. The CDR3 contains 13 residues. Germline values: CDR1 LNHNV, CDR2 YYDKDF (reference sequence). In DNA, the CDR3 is TGTGCCACCAGCAGAGATGTTGGGTACGAGCAGTACTTC. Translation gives CATSRDVGYEQYF.

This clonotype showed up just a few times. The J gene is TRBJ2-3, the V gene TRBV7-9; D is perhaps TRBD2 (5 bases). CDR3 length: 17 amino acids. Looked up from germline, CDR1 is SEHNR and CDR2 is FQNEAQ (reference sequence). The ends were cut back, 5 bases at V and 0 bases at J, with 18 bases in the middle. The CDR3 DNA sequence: TGTGCCAGCAGCCGGAAGGTAGTCTCGGGGAGCACAGATACGCAGTATTTT. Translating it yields CASSRKVVSGSTDTQYF.

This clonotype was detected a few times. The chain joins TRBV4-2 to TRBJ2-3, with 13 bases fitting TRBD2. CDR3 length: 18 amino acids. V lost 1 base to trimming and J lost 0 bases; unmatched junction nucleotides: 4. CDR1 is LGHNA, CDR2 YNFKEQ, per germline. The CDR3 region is CASSQGLAGGSSTDTQYF. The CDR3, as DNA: TGTGCCAGCAGCCAAGGACTAGCGGGGGGCTCCAGCACAGATACGCAGTATTTT.

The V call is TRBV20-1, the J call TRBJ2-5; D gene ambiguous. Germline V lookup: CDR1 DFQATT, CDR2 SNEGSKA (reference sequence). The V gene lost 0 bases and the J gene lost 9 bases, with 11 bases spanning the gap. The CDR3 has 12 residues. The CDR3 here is CSARDALPAQYF. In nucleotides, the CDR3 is TGCAGTGCTAGAGATGCCTTGCCCGCCCAGTACTTC.

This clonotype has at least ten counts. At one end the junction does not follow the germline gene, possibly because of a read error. This chain's CDR3 is CSAEKGRNTEAFF. DNA for the CDR3: TGCAGCGCTGAAAAGGGCCGGAACACTGAAGCTTTCTTT. The chain joins TRBV29-1 to TRBJ1-1, with D unclear. The V gene's germline CDR1 is SQVTM and CDR2 ANQGSEA. The CDR3 has 13 amino acids.

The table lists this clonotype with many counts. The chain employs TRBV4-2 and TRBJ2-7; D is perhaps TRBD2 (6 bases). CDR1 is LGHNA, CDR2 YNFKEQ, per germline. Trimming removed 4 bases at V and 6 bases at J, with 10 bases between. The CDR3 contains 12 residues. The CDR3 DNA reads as TGTGCCAGCAGCCTCTTGGGGGGCGAGCAGTACTTC. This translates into CASSLLGGEQYF.

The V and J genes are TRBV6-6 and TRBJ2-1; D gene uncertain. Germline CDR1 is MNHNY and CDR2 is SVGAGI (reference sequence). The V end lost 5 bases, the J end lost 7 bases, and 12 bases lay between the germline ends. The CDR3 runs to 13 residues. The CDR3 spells CASSGHGWNEQFF. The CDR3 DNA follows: TGTGCCAGCAGTGGGCACGGATGGAATGAGCAGTTCTTC.